This entry lists 5 T cell receptor beta chains sequenced from one sample in a study of blood T cell repertoires in COVID-19. Here immunoSEQ multiplex PCR was the method, and the copy in TCRdb shows in-frame clones only, minus some. The table records approximately 430,000 clones, roughly 85% of them present only once. The sample was peripheral blood. These receptors came from a woman between 25 and 40 years old with active or convalescent COVID-19.

This chain's CDR3 is CASVGGPPSDYGYTF. CDR3 in DNA: TGTGCCAGCGTGGGGGGACCTCCGAGTGACTATGGCTACACCTTC. The chain combines TRBV6-5 with TRBJ1-2; possibly TRBD1 for D (5 bases). CDR3 length: 15 residues. Trimming took 8 bases from V and 3 from J, leaving 19 bases between them. CDR1 and CDR2 from the germline V gene are MNHEY and SVGAGI.

The rearrangement uses TRBV19 and TRBJ1-6, with D uncertain. The V and J ends lost 1 base and 7 bases respectively, with 11 bases between them. This CDR3 contains 15 residues. The germline V gene encodes CDR1 LNHDA and CDR2 SQIVND (reference sequence). CDR3 residues: CASSIVGVTNSPLHF. In nucleotides, the CDR3 is TGTGCCAGTAGTATAGTCGGGGTTACAAATTCACCCCTCCACTTT.

The chain has TRBV7-9 and TRBJ2-7, with D unresolved. The CDR3 length is 15 residues. The V gene's germline CDR1 is SEHNR and CDR2 FQNEAQ (reference sequence). V was cut by 6 bases and J by 3 bases, with 18 bases left in between. The DNA of the CDR3 is TGTGCCAGCAGTCAAAAAGGTGGTGAGGTCTACGAGCAGTACTTC. Its protein is CASSQKGGEVYEQYF.

This chain connects TRBV7-8 to TRBJ2-3; D is possibly TRBD2 (6 bases). The CDR3 sequence is 15 residues long. From germline, CDR1 is SGHVS and CDR2 FQNEAQ. V was shortened by 6 bases and J by 1 base, with 14 bases between the two germline ends. CDR3 region: CASRESGFGTDTQYF. CDR3 nucleotide sequence: TGTGCCAGCAGGGAAAGCGGGTTTGGCACAGATACGCAGTATTTT.

The chain joins TRBV19 to TRBJ2-1; TRBD2 agrees at 8 bases. The CDR3 extends over 16 amino acids. V was pared by 9 bases and J by 4 bases, with 14 bases of the junction left unmatched. From germline, CDR1 is LNHDA and CDR2 SQIVND (reference sequence). CDR3 loop: CASRQASGGNYNEQFF. As DNA, the CDR3 is TGTGCCAGCCGACAAGCCAGCGGGGGTAATTACAATGAGCAGTTCTTC.